The rows below give T cell receptor beta chains drawn from one sample of a study of T-cell memory formation after mild COVID-19. Using its own MiXCR run on the 5' RACE reads, TCRdb lists one record per CDR3 protein. The sample holds roughly 340,000 distinct CDR3 sequences, 15% seen once. The sample consisted of PBMCs or a T cell subset sorted from them (not recorded which). These receptors came from a man between 18 and 29 years old who had mild COVID-19 (a few samples of this study predate the infection). Cell type and time point are not known. CDR3s include the opening cysteine and the closing phenylalanine or tryptophan. The size of a clone is reported for some rows only, either as once, few or many, or as a class for expanded clones.

clone_size j_call v_call cdr3_aa
many TRBJ2-2 TRBV5-1 CASSMGARQGSTGELFF
few TRBJ2-2 TRBV3-1 CASSQDLVAITGELFF
NA TRBJ2-3 TRBV24-1 CATSDWVRPDTQYF
NA TRBJ1-3 TRBV7-6 CASSLEIAAGNTIYF
NA TRBJ2-7 TRBV5-6 CASSLPGGWDEQYF
few TRBJ2-3 TRBV29-1 CSVEGSDRDGTDTQYF
NA TRBJ1-6 TRBV25-1 CASSESLGRGSSPLHF
few TRBJ2-5 TRBV5-1 CASSSGRVLQETQYF
NA TRBJ2-1 TRBV5-1 CASTGTSGVSSYNEQFF
few TRBJ2-7 TRBV10-3 CAISEPDREAYEQYF
few TRBJ2-7 TRBV3-1 CASSHRDSGYEQYF
once TRBJ2-2 TRBV6-1 CASTETGGGELFF
few TRBJ2-3 TRBV7-2 CASSPSAGGRDTQYF
NA TRBJ2-5 TRBV6-5 CASSSMRGTEETQYF
few TRBJ2-1 TRBV7-3 CASSSVAGAYNEQFF
few TRBJ1-1 TRBV5-1 CASSLAGRVNTEAFF
NA TRBJ2-4 TRBV3-1 CASSQDPGGNIQYF
NA TRBJ2-7 TRBV7-6 CASSWGQDGPGNFYEQYF
few TRBJ1-1 TRBV20-1 CSARQGGGTTEAFF
few TRBJ1-2 TRBV6-6 CASTLWGERNYGYTF
NA TRBJ1-5 TRBV6-2/TRBV6-3 CASSYAGAGQPQHF
few TRBJ1-1 TRBV7-3 CASSEGDPITEAFF
NA TRBJ2-1 TRBV7-2 CASSWRGAGEQFF
few TRBJ2-5 TRBV7-2 CASSLGAGEKTQYF
NA TRBJ2-1 TRBV10-3 CAIQGGQSNHNEQFF
few TRBJ2-6 TRBV12-3/TRBV12-4 CASNGQGSSGANVLTF
few TRBJ2-5 TRBV4-2 CASSQVSADGQETQYF
NA TRBJ1-6 TRBV21-1 CASSKTGRRSPLHF
few TRBJ2-3 TRBV6-1 CASSKQGLDTQYF
NA TRBJ2-3 TRBV7-2 CASSFTSGASDTQYF
NA TRBJ1-2 TRBV7-2 CASSLVEANYGYTF
once TRBJ2-5 TRBV7-2 CASSKDSLSLYF
NA TRBJ1-2 TRBV5-5 CASSPRGETPANYGYTF
NA TRBJ2-5 TRBV5-5 CASSFRTYQETQYF
few TRBJ2-5 TRBV20-1 CSAASGEETQYF
NA TRBJ2-5 TRBV6-2/TRBV6-3 CASSYPYQETQYF
once TRBJ1-2 TRBV7-9 CASSPSETTDYTF
NA TRBJ1-1 TRBV10-3 CAISALGNTEAFF
NA TRBJ1-4 TRBV15 CATSRRRDEKLFF
NA TRBJ2-5 TRBV5-4 CASSFPGTRQETQYF
few TRBJ1-6 TRBV5-1 CASRTQGDNSPLHF
few TRBJ2-1 TRBV6-6 CASRLTSANYDNEQFF
few TRBJ2-5 TRBV20-1 CSARDRLRQETQYF
NA TRBJ2-5 TRBV5-6 CASSPEDQETQYF
once TRBJ2-3 TRBV6-2/TRBV6-3 CASSLRSSSRPGGVSDTQYF
many TRBJ2-2 TRBV4-3 CASSQGRLGGELFF
many TRBJ2-3 TRBV6-5 CASSATDTQYF
NA TRBJ1-5 TRBV7-9 CASSLDSQPQHF
NA TRBJ2-3 TRBV5-1 CASSTPAGDTQYF
few TRBJ1-6 TRBV4-3 CASSQDRENSPLHF
NA TRBJ1-5 TRBV5-8 CASSLRERNQPQHF
NA TRBJ1-2 TRBV19 CASRRTGGDYGYTF
NA TRBJ1-5 TRBV6-5 CASTPRWGDHQPQHF